The rows below give T cell receptor beta chains drawn from one sample of a study of blood T cell repertoires in COVID-19. Some clones are missing from TCRdb's copy, which holds only in-frame ones; the method was immunoSEQ multiplex PCR. The data contain 150,000 or so clones, roughly four fifths of them singletons. Material for sequencing was peripheral blood. Receptors were obtained from a woman older than 75 with acute or convalescent COVID-19. Each CDR3 is given with its conserved first and last residue. D genes are given only for firm matches. The size field is filled for only some rows; it gives once, few, many or a size class.

>.|.|TRBJ2-1|TRBV9
CASSPVRGNEQFF
TGTGCCAGCAGCCCCGTTAGAGGCAATGAGCAGTTCTTC
>.|.|TRBJ1-2|TRBV10-1
CASTFRRYRGGSGGYTF
TGCGCCAGCACCTTCCGGAGGTATCGGGGGGGCTCTGGAGGCTACACCTTC
>.|.|TRBJ2-2|TRBV5-1
CASSLLVRGNTGELFF
TGCGCCAGCAGCCTGCTCGTTAGGGGAAACACCGGGGAGCTGTTTTTT
>.|.|TRBJ2-1|TRBV7-2
CASSLGHPLNEQFF
TGTGCCAGCAGCTTGGGACACCCACTAAATGAGCAGTTCTTC
>.|.|TRBJ1-2|TRBV28
CASGLGSPYGYTF
TGTGCCAGCGGCCTGGGGAGTCCCTATGGCTACACCTTC
>few|.|TRBJ1-5|TRBV10-3
CAISESGQTNQPQHF
TGTGCCATCAGTGAGTCAGGACAGACAAATCAGCCCCAGCATTTT
>.|.|TRBJ1-5|TRBV4-2
CASSQEYRVHQPQHF
TGTGCCAGCAGCCAAGAGTACAGGGTTCATCAGCCCCAGCATTTT
>once|TRBD1|TRBJ1-1|TRBV5-6
CASSPGQAEAFF
TGTGCCAGCAGCCCTGGACAGGCGGAAGCTTTCTTT
>.|TRBD1|TRBJ1-5|TRBV6-5
CASSYTGQGGQPQHF
TGTGCCAGCAGTTACACGGGACAGGGGGGTCAGCCCCAGCATTTT
>.|.|TRBJ2-2|TRBV7-2
CASRKSQGAGELFF
TGTGCCAGCAGGAAAAGCCAGGGCGCCGGGGAGCTGTTTTTT
>.|TRBD1|TRBJ1-1|TRBV18
CASSPLQGLKVAEAFF
TGTGCCAGCTCACCACTACAGGGGTTAAAGGTGGCTGAAGCTTTCTTT
>.|TRBD2|TRBJ2-5|TRBV5-1
CASRGTSGGASQETQYF
TGCGCCAGCAGAGGGACTAGCGGGGGGGCCTCCCAAGAGACCCAGTACTTC
>.|TRBD1|TRBJ1-1|TRBV11-3
CASSFEGATEAFF
TGTGCCAGCAGCTTTGAGGGGGCCACTGAAGCTTTCTTT
>once|.|TRBJ2-7|TRBV19
CASSITWRSYEQYF
TGTGCCAGTAGTATAACCTGGAGGTCCTACGAGCAGTACTTC
>.|TRBD1|TRBJ1-2|TRBV11-3
CASSLVGTGEYGYTF
TGTGCCAGCAGCTTAGTCGGGACAGGGGAATATGGCTACACCTTC
>.|.|TRBJ1-1|TRBV5-1
CASSLAGGRNTEAFF
TGCGCCAGCAGCTTGGCCGGGGGACGGAACACTGAAGCTTTCTTT
>.|TRBD1|TRBJ1-4|TRBV6-6
CASSYQGALEKLFF
TGTGCCAGCAGTTACCAGGGGGCTTTAGAAAAACTGTTTTTT
>.|TRBD2|TRBJ2-1|TRBV18
CASSARTSGRTFYNEQFF
TGTGCCAGCTCAGCTCGGACTAGCGGCCGTACCTTTTACAATGAGCAGTTCTTC
>.|.|TRBJ1-1|TRBV19
CASSIGLWGLSEAFF
TGTGCCAGTAGTATAGGGCTTTGGGGGCTGTCTGAAGCTTTCTTT
>.|.|TRBJ1-2|TRBV19
CASTPGGAASEGYTF
TGTGCCAGTACCCCGGGCGGGGCCGCTTCAGAGGGCTACACCTTC
>.|.|TRBJ1-5|TRBV6-1
CASSEQGDQPQHF
TGTGCCAGCAGTGAACAAGGGGATCAGCCCCAGCATTTT
>once|TRBD2|TRBJ2-1|TRBV10-1
CASSESLAVSGGAGEQFF
TGCGCCAGCAGTGAGTCCCTCGCGGTGAGCGGGGGGGCGGGGGAGCAGTTCTTC
>.|TRBD1|TRBJ2-1|TRBV6-1
CASSERGQGAGGKAYNEQFF
TGTGCCAGCAGTGAAAGGGGACAGGGGGCCGGAGGTAAGGCCTACAATGAGCAGTTCTTC
>.|.|TRBJ1-2|TRBV5-1
CASSLDGGGYTF
TGCGCCAGCAGCTTGGATGGGGGCGGCTACACCTTC
>.|.|TRBJ1-1|TRBV7-9
CASSHPDSLNTEAFF
TGTGCCAGCAGCCACCCGGACAGTTTGAACACTGAAGCTTTCTTT
>few|TRBD1|TRBJ1-6|TRBV4-1
CASSRIMGTAAYTSPLHF
TGCGCCAGCAGCCGAATCATGGGGACAGCAGCATATACTTCACCCCTCCACTTT
>.|.|TRBJ2-7|TRBV5-6
CASSLPGQRATYEQYF
TGTGCCAGCAGCCTCCCTGGACAGCGCGCTACCTACGAGCAGTACTTC
>.|.|TRBJ1-3|TRBV6-1
CASSEQGGNTIYF
TGTGCCAGCAGTGAACAGGGAGGAAACACCATATATTTT
>.|.|TRBJ2-2|TRBV5-1
CASSRESDHTGELFF
TGCGCCAGCAGCCGGGAGTCAGACCACACCGGGGAGCTGTTTTTT
>once|.|TRBJ2-1|TRBV20-1
CSATRGRQFF
TGCAGTGCTACTCGGGGTAGGCAGTTCTTC
>.|TRBD1|TRBJ1-6|TRBV7-9
CASSQYGTGAPLHF
TGTGCCAGCAGCCAGTACGGGACAGGGGCACCCCTCCACTTT
>.|.|TRBJ2-3|TRBV27
CASTKGVRGTDTQYF
TGTGCCAGCACTAAGGGAGTAAGGGGCACAGATACGCAGTATTTT
>once|.|TRBJ1-2|TRBV7-3
CASSLRGGFGGYTF
TGTGCCAGCAGCTTAAGGGGCGGCTTTGGAGGCTACACCTTC
>few|.|TRBJ1-6|TRBV5-1
CASSLGLEAGISPLHF
TGCGCCAGCAGCTTGGGCCTTGAGGCAGGGATTTCACCCCTCCACTTT
>.|.|TRBJ2-6|TRBV7-2
CASTRESGANVLTF
TGTGCCAGCACCCGGGAGTCTGGGGCCAACGTCCTGACTTTC
>once|TRBD2|TRBJ2-3|TRBV7-2
CASSLAPSGGGTDTQYF
TGTGCCAGCAGCTTAGCCCCTAGCGGGGGGGGCACAGATACGCAGTATTTT
>.|.|TRBJ1-1|TRBV2
CASSQTAEAFF
TGTGCCAGCAGCCAAACGGCTGAAGCTTTCTTT
>once|TRBD1|TRBJ1-5|TRBV7-2
CASSLGQGEQPQHF
TGTGCCAGCAGCTTAGGACAGGGAGAACAGCCCCAGCATTTT
>.|.|TRBJ1-2|TRBV19
CASSMNRDYGYTF
TGTGCCAGTAGTATGAATCGGGACTATGGCTACACCTTC
>.|.|TRBJ1-1|TRBV6-2/TRBV6-3
CASSTTGSAFF
TGTGCCAGCAGTACAACAGGGAGTGCTTTCTTT
>few|.|TRBJ1-4|TRBV4-1
CASSQERVRREKLFF
TGCGCCAGCAGCCAAGAACGAGTGCGGAGGGAAAAACTGTTTTTT
>few|.|TRBJ1-1|TRBV19
CASTKTLNTEAFF
TGTGCCAGTACTAAGACACTGAACACTGAAGCTTTCTTT
>.|TRBD2|TRBJ2-5|TRBV30
CAWNYGGGAGETQYF
TGTGCCTGGAATTACGGCGGGGGGGCGGGAGAGACCCAGTACTTC
>.|TRBD1|TRBJ1-1|TRBV27
CASRLGQGSKTFF
TGTGCCAGCAGACTTGGACAGGGGAGTAAAACTTTCTTT
>.|TRBD1|TRBJ1-2|TRBV7-2
CASSFGQGTSYTF
TGTGCCAGCAGCTTCGGACAGGGTACAAGCTACACCTTC
>.|TRBD2|TRBJ2-3|TRBV4-3
CASSPGTNTDTQYF
TGCGCCAGCAGCCCCGGGACTAACACAGATACGCAGTATTTT
>once|TRBD2|TRBJ2-3|TRBV9
CASSVAPGGSTDTQYF
TGTGCCAGCAGCGTAGCCCCCGGGGGGAGCACAGATACGCAGTATTTT
>.|TRBD2|TRBJ2-7|TRBV7-9
CASSFSGGHSYEQYF
TGTGCCAGCAGCTTTAGCGGGGGGCACTCCTACGAGCAGTACTTC
>once|.|TRBJ1-5|TRBV3-1/TRBV3-2
CASSRSDYSNQPQHF
TGTGCCAGCAGCCGGAGTGATTATAGCAATCAGCCCCAGCATTTT
>.|.|TRBJ2-7|TRBV6-5
CASGAGAGSYEQYF
TGTGCCAGCGGCGCAGGGGCAGGCTCCTACGAGCAGTACTTC
>.|.|TRBJ1-4|TRBV5-1
CASSLEGGPQKLFF
TGCGCCAGCAGCTTGGAGGGGGGGCCCCAAAAACTGTTTTTT
>.|.|TRBJ2-3|TRBV2
CASRGQSGTDTQYF
TGTGCCAGCAGGGGGCAGAGTGGGACAGATACGCAGTATTTT
>few|.|TRBJ1-4|TRBV5-1
CASSPGGRNEKLFF
TGCGCCAGCAGCCCGGGGGGGAGGAATGAAAAACTGTTTTTT
>.|.|TRBJ1-1|TRBV4-1
CASSQDDFMNTEAFF
TGCGCCAGCAGCCAAGATGACTTTATGAACACTGAAGCTTTCTTT